The sequence of this T cell receptor (beta chain) was determined in a study of shared clonotypes between healthy human individuals. Assay: immunoSEQ multiplex PCR; the TCRdb copy retains only in-frame clones and omits some. The sample lists 550,000 to 800,000 clones; over 65% were seen once. Germline CDR1 MNHEY, CDR2 SMNVEV (reference sequence). The length of the CDR3 is 15 residues. V shed 4 bases, J shed 3 bases, and the junction held 5 bases outside the gene matches. Sequenced: memory CD4+ T cells sorted from blood. The subset denotes: CD45RA-negative fraction. This sequence was found in a woman in her twenties or thirties in good health. The chain is built from TRBV27 and TRBJ2-2, with 7 bases aligning to TRBD2. CDR3 nucleotides: TGTGCCAGCAGTTGGAGAACTAGCGACACCGGGGAGCTGTTTTTT. Protein product: CASSWRTSDTGELFF.